A selection of T cell receptor beta chains follows, all from one sample in a study of chemoradiotherapy in HPV16-positive cancers. The assay was immunoSEQ multiplex PCR, and TCRdb's table has in-frame clones only and misses some. The sample holds approximately 9,400 clones, approximately 88% seen once. The specimen comprised blood, sampled from a patient who underwent chemoradiotherapy. The receptors come from a human donor with HPV-associated anogenital cancer. The CDR3 runs from the conserved cysteine through the conserved F or W. Only part of the rows carry a size: once, few, many, or a class if the clone is expanded.

abundance,j_gene,v_gene,CDR3aa
.,TRBJ2-7,TRBV7-2,CASSLAGTRGVEQYF
once,TRBJ2-2,TRBV2,CASSPRDRNTGELFF
.,TRBJ2-2,TRBV6-1,CASSGERGGTGELFF
.,TRBJ1-1,TRBV6-4,CASSRQLNTEAFF
.,TRBJ1-1,TRBV5-1,CASSVRSIGLGNTEAFF
.,TRBJ2-1,TRBV5-8,CASSIRDRGYNEQFF
.,TRBJ1-2,TRBV7-9,CASSPRSTGTFGYTF
.,TRBJ1-2,TRBV30,CAWSGRRGYGYTF
.,TRBJ1-3,TRBV6-5,CASSYRPLDTIYF
.,TRBJ1-2,TRBV5-1,CASSLDPGQRGGYTF
once,TRBJ1-1,TRBV28,CASGRTAYTEAFF
.,TRBJ2-1,TRBV19,CASSIGLAGLNEQFF
.,TRBJ1-3,TRBV28,CASTFTGSSGNTIYF
.,TRBJ2-3,TRBV21-1,CASSSRGLAGGGVTDTQYF
.,TRBJ2-5,TRBV5-4,CASSSGQQETQYF
.,TRBJ2-3,TRBV7-6,CASSLGDLRTDTQYF
.,TRBJ2-3,TRBV5-6,CASSHSIRIFTDTQYF
.,TRBJ1-1,TRBV6-6,CASSSSTGQGTEAFF
few,TRBJ1-1,TRBV29-1,CSGYDPGPTSEAFF
once,TRBJ1-1,TRBV18,CASSPTPTGHTEAFF
.,TRBJ1-1,TRBV11-2,CASSLRGGPEAFF
.,TRBJ2-4,TRBV27,CASSLSKLAGRSKNIQYF
.,TRBJ2-2,TRBV15,CATSRIRGGQTGELFF
.,TRBJ2-3,TRBV7-9,CASSPTSGGANTQYF
.,TRBJ1-6,TRBV4-1,CASSRDRPNRYNSPLHF
.,TRBJ2-3,TRBV7-7,CASSLGTGLDTQYF
.,TRBJ2-5,TRBV28,CASSLRSGRTETQYF
once,TRBJ2-7,TRBV15,CATSRGPEGEQYF
.,TRBJ1-3,TRBV30,CASGTGGGNTIYF
.,TRBJ1-2,TRBV5-1,CASSADGGAYGYTF
.,TRBJ1-1,TRBV2,CASSRDRFLMNTEAFF
.,TRBJ2-6,TRBV5-1,CASSYGPTGANVLTF
.,TRBJ2-5,TRBV4-1,CASSHLAGGVETQYF
.,TRBJ1-1,TRBV5-1,CASSSVDGTEAFF
.,TRBJ1-3,TRBV4-2,CASSQDRSGKNTIYF
.,TRBJ2-7,TRBV27,CASSFRGTSGLNEQYF
once,TRBJ2-4,TRBV11-2,CASSLGGSIDDIQYF
.,TRBJ1-2,TRBV30,CAWVRDRADYGYTF
.,TRBJ1-1,TRBV10-2,CASKEGSGNTEAFF